What follows are 6 T cell receptor beta chains derived from one specimen sequenced in a study of blood T cell repertoires in COVID-19. Some clones are missing from TCRdb's copy, which holds only in-frame ones; the method was immunoSEQ multiplex PCR. The sample shows 280,000 or so clones, roughly 90% of them seen only once. Sequencing input: PBMCs or T cells enriched from blood (not recorded which). These receptors came from a woman younger than 30 with acute COVID-19.

The chain is built from TRBV7-9 and TRBJ2-7; TRBD1 might be the D (6 bases). Trimming stripped 4 bases from V and 0 bases from J, with 7 bases between. The CDR3 length is 13 residues. Germline V gene sequence: CDR1 SEHNR, CDR2 FQNEAQ (reference sequence). The CDR3: CASSSRGSYEQYF. In DNA form, the CDR3 reads TGTGCCAGCAGCTCCAGGGGCTCCTACGAGCAGTACTTC.

The chain uses TRBV21-1 and TRBJ2-2; the tabulated D call, TRBD2, remains unverified against the DNA. TRBV21-1 has pseudogene status. The CDR3 extends over 16 amino acids. CDR3 sequence: CASSKRLGRATGELFF. In nucleotides, the CDR3 is TGTGCCAGCAGCAAACGACTCGGGAGGGCCACCGGGGAGCTGTTTTTT.

The chain employs TRBV10-1 and TRBJ2-1; tentative D call: TRBD2 (5 bases). V shed 8 bases and J shed 5 bases, with 10 bases lying between them. This CDR3 comprises 12 residues. Germline assignment: CDR1 WNHNN and CDR2 SYGVQD (reference sequence). For the CDR3, the DNA is TGCGCCAGCTCCGGACTCGACAATGAGCAGTTCTTC. Translation: CASSGLDNEQFF.

Comment on this clone: The identical CDR3 is also encoded by other nucleotide sequences in the sample. V gene TRBV7-9 combines with J gene TRBJ2-1, with 8 bases aligning to TRBD2. The germline gives CDR1 SEHNR, CDR2 FQNEAQ (reference sequence). This CDR3 comprises 15 residues. J was trimmed by 5 bases and V by 5 bases; bases with no gene match: 8. CDR3 DNA: TGTGCCAGCAGCAGAGGGAGCGGGGGTCACAATGAGCAGTTCTTC. This gives the protein CASSRGSGGHNEQFF.

The table lists this clone with a count of one. The rearrangement joins TRBV18 to TRBJ2-7, with TRBD2 identical over 8 bases. Looked up from germline, CDR1 is KGHSH and CDR2 is LQKENI. This CDR3 has 13 residues. With 3 bases clipped from V and 4 bases from J, the junction kept 2 bases outside the gene matches. The CDR3 nucleotides read TGTGCCAGCTCACCGGGACTAGAGTACGAGCAGTACTTC. Translated: CASSPGLEYEQYF. Looking up the rest from reference TRBV18 and TRBJ2-7 gives the full variable domain: NAGVMQNPRHLVRRRGQEARLRCSPMKGHSHVYWYRQLPEEGLKFMVYLQKENIIDESGMPKERFSAEFPKEGPSILRIQQVVRGDSAAYFCASSPGLEYEQYFGPGTRLTVT.

This clone was found a few times. The chain employs TRBV18 and TRBJ2-1; 8 bases are a match to TRBD2. Germline CDR1 KGHSH, CDR2 LQKENI. This CDR3 region has 13 residues. Trimming took 10 bases from V and 6 from J; bases not matched to a gene: 8. The CDR3 sequence: CATLPGGGNEQFF. CDR3 bases: TGTGCCACCCTTCCCGGGGGGGGCAATGAGCAGTTCTTC.